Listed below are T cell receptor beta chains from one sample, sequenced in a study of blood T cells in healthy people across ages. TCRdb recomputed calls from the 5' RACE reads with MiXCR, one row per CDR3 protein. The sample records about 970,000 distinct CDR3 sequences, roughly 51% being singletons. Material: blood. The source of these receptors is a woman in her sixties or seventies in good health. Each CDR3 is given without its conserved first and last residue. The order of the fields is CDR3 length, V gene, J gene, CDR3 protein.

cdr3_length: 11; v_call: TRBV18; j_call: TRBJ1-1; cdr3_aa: ASSPLGETEAF
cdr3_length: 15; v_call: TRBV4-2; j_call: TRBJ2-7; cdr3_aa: ASSRSETGKTSYEQY
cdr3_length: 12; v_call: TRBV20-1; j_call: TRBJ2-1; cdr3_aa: SARVGRAINEQF
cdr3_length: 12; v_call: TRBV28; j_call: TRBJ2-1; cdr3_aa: AREGDRDPNEQF
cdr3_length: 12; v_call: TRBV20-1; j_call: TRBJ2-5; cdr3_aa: SARGEANQETQY
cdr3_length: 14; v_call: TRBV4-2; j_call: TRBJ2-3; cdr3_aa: ASSQTAGRGSDTQY
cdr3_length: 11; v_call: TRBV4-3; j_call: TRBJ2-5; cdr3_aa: ASSQVVEETQY
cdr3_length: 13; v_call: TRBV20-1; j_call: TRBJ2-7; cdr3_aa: SARDAKDSLYEQY
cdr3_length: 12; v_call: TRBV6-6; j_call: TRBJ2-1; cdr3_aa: ASSYAGQGGEQF
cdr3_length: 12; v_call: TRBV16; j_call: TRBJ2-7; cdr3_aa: ASSQLGGNYEQY
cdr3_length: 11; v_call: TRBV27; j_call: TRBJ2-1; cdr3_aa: ASRELTSRRQF
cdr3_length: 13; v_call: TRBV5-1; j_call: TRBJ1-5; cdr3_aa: ASSYRTGTAQPQH
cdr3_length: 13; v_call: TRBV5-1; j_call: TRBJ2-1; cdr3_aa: ASSPTSGIVNEQF
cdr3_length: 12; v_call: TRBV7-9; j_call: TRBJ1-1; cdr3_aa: ASSLDSADTEAF
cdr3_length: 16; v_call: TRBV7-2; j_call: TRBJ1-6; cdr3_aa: ASSSLRTGGIGNSPLH
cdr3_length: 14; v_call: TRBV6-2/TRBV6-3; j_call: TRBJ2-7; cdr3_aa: ASSYSPGGSSYEQY
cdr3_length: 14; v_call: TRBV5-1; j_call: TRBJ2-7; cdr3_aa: ASSLSSGSSYNEQY
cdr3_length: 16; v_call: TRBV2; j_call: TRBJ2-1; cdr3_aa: ASSGTWTSGKWYNEQF
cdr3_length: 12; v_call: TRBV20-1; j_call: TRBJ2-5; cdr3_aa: SARPSFTQETQY
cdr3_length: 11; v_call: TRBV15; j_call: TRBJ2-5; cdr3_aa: ASGDSFQETQY
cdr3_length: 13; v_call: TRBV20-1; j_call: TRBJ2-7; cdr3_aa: SARTGTGGSYEQY
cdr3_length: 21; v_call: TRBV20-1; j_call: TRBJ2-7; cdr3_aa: SARDLGRGAGDLGASVAYEQY
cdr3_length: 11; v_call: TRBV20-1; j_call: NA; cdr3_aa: SASASGSYEQY
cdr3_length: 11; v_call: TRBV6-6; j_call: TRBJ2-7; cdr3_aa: ASSGRNSYEQY